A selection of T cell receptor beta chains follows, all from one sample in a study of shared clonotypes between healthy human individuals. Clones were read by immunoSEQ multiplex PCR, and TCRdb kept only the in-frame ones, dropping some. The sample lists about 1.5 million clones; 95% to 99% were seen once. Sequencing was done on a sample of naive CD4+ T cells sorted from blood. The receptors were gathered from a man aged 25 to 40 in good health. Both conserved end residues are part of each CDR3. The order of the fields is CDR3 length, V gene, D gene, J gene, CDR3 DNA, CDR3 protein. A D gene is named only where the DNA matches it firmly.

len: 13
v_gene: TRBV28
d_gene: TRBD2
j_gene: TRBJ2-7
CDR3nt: TGTGCCAGCGTAGCGGGAGGGGCCTACGAGCAGTACTTC
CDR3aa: CASVAGGAYEQYF

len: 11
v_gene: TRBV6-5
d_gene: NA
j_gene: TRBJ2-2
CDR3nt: TGTGCCAGCAGATACGCCGGGGAGCTGTTTTTT
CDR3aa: CASRYAGELFF

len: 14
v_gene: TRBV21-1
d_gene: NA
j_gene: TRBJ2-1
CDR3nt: TGTGCCAGCAGCAAAGGGGAGGACTACAATGAGCAGTTCTTC
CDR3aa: CASSKGEDYNEQFF

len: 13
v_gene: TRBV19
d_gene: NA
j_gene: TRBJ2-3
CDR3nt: TGTGCCAGTAGTAGCAGGTACACAGATACGCAGTATTTT
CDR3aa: CASSSRYTDTQYF

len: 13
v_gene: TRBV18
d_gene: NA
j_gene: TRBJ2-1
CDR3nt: TGTGCCAGCTCGCCTTCAGAGTTGGATGAGCAGTTCTTC
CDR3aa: CASSPSELDEQFF

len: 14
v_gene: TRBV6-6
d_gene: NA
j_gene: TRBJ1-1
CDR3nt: TGTGCCAGCAGTTCCCGGGTTTGGCACACTGAAGCTTTCTTT
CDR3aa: CASSSRVWHTEAFF

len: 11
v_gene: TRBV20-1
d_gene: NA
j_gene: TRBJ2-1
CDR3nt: TGCAGTGCTAGAAGGTTCAATGAGCAGTTCTTC
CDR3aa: CSARRFNEQFF

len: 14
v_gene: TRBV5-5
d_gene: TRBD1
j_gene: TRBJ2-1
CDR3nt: TGTGCCAGCACCAGGACAGGGGCCGGGAATGAGCAGTTCTTC
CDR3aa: CASTRTGAGNEQFF

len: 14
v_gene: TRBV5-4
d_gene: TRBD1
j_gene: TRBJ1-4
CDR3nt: TGTGCCAGCAGCTTAAGGGGGCCTAATGAAAAACTGTTTTTT
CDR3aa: CASSLRGPNEKLFF

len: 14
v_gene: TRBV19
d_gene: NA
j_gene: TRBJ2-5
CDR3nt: TGTGCCAGTAGTACCTACAGGTCTCGGGAGACCCAGTACTTC
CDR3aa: CASSTYRSRETQYF